This entry describes one T cell receptor beta chain. This clonotype was seen ten or more times. Its antigen remains undetermined. Base quality data are lacking; no much larger clone is found one base away. The CDR3 numbers 15 residues from cysteine through phenylalanine. Only the CDR3 region is kept as DNA, spanning 45 bases read in frame from base 1. CDR1 SGHTA and CDR2 FQGNSA were looked up in the germline V gene. V gives up 2 bases and J gives up 11 bases, and the segment between their germline ends measures 19 bases. Receptors were amplified or captured by RACE. The listed sequencing device is NextSeq 500. Library preparation attached unique molecular identifiers to individual cDNA molecules for quantitative, reproducible TCR counting. Per the source publication's procedure: The median number of TCRs per sample was 90,000 to 100,000, ranging from about 23,224 to 690,600. The Decombinator software suite was used to annotate the V, J and CDR3 of the TCR reads. For PS versus PT1 abundance plots, all samples were subsampled to the same number of TCRs (28,000). Expanded TCRs were defined as absent before sensitization and observed at least eight times at the 2-week time point. Clones were called with MiXCR by TCRdb after fastp trimmed the public reads at Q25, and only in-frame beta chains were retained. Duplicate CDR3 protein sequences are folded into a single record with the most common DNA and genes. The V and J calls follow TCRdb's processing rather than the paper's. In this sample the table shows roughly 38,000 distinct CDR3 sequences, roughly 12% of which occur a single time. Around 2% of the sample comes from the top ten.

The data are from a study of human T cells and chemical hapten exposure (dated by TCRdb to about 2021). Regarding the research as a whole: For sensitization, 2% DPC in acetone was applied to a roughly 2 cm by roughly 2 cm area of upper inner arm skin. The patient cohort, mostly female, included alopecia areata with under or over 50% scalp involvement, alopecia totalis and alopecia universalis. From each blood RNA sample, both TCR alpha and TCR beta chains were sequenced. Blood samples were taken from patients before sensitization (week 0) and then at 2, 6 and about 24 weeks after DPC sensitization. Libraries were combined into a pool for sequencing, and differences in TCR yield between samples came mainly from small differences in library volumes within the pool. For TCR sequencing, blood came from twenty-nine alopecia patients at anywhere from one to four time points (pre-sensitization, 2, 6 and 24 weeks). Throughout the approximately 23-week study period, patients were also given weekly therapeutic DPC doses on the scalp. This study followed changes in the peripheral blood TCR repertoire in vivo during primary and secondary sensitization of alopecia patients to the hapten diphenylcyclopropenone (DPC). Patch testing was done on the upper back using Finn chambers containing 0.01% DPC, and results were scored after 6 days according to International Contact Dermatitis Research Group standards. What the study reported, not specific to this receptor: Because every patient had alopecia, a presumed autoimmune disease, the patients' immune response might differ from that of healthy individuals. Repeated subsampling changed both the strength of the expansion versus patch-test correlation and the threshold at which that correlation became significant. Patch test score was positively correlated with the number of PT1 expanded TCRs, with significance at thresholds 8, 16 and 32 but not at 4. Significantly more large CDR3 similarity clusters were formed by expanded TCRs than by pre-sensitization or healthy control sets, consistent with antigen-driven responses. DPC sensitization did not change how many TCRs were above 1 in 1000 frequency, and no evidence was found of alterations in global repertoire structure.

The time point label corresponds to: pre-sensitization, week 0. According to the study, the label for this sample's treatment or condition signals: therapeutic diphenylcyclopropenone sensitization with weekly scalp DPC. Unfractionated whole blood was collected in Tempus Blood RNA tubes, and total RNA was extracted from that blood. At every patch-test visit, the blood draw took place before the patch test was put on. Eligible patients were aged 18 to 70, diagnosed with alopecia, deemed suitable for DPC therapy, and excluded if pregnant. The origin of this receptor is a woman aged 40 to 50 with alopecia areata. Some clones in this sample may be carry-over from other donors' samples. Sequenced here: whole blood, sampled in connection with sensitization to the hapten diphenylcyclopropenone (DPC). The V gene is TRBV7-2 and the J gene is TRBJ2-4, with the D gene too uncertain to name. The sequenced DNA is TGTGCCAGCAGCTTAACTCTTGGTGTAGGGTCAGTTCAGTACTTC. Translated, this is CASSLTLGVGSVQYF. The CDR3, completed at both ends by the reference TRBV7-2 and TRBJ2-4 genes, gives the full variable domain GAGVSQSPSNKVTEKGKDVELRCDPISGHTALYWYRQSLGQGLEFLIYFQGNSAPDKSGLPSDRFSAERTGGSVSTLTIQRTQQEDSAVYLCASSLTLGVGSVQYFGAGTRLSVL.